The entry below gives a single T cell receptor (beta chain) sequence along with its context. Authors' methods: Estimation of nucleated cell counts relied on the amplification of reference gene primers. Profiled with immunoSEQ multiplex PCR; TCRdb holds only in-frame clones, not every one. V, J and clone size are taken as reported in that table, and D and trimming were inferred from the DNA itself. The data contain fewer than 300,000 clones, over 75% of them singletons. The V segment lost 0 bases and the J segment 5 bases; nucleotides outside the gene matches: 8. The CDR3 spans 16 residues. The germline V gene encodes CDR1 MGHRA and CDR2 YSYEKL. The sample is drawn from a study of blood T cell repertoires in COVID-19. Study at large: Sources were T cells, B-cell-depleted T cells, or PBMCs; the material itself was cDNA or gDNA.

Sequenced sample: PBMCs or T cells enriched from blood (not recorded which). The receptor was isolated from a woman in her twenties or thirties who had recovered from COVID-19. The chain is built from TRBV4-1 and TRBJ2-5; 8 nucleotides align to TRBD2. CDR3 bases: TGCGCCAGCAGCCAAGACGGACGGGGGGGAGGTGAGACCCAGTACTTC. The encoded protein is CASSQDGRGGGETQYF.